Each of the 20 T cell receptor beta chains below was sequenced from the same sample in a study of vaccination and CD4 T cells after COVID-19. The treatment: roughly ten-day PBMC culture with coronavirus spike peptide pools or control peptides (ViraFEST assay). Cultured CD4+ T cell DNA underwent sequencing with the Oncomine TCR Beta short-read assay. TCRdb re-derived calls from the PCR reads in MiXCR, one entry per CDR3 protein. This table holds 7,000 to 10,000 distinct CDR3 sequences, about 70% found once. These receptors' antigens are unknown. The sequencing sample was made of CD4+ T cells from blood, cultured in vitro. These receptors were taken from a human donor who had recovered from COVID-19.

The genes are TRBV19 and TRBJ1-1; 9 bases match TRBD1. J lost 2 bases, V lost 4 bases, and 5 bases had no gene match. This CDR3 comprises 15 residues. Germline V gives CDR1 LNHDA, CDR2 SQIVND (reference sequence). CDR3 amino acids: CASSNPGQGNTEAFF. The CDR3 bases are TGTGCCAGTAGTAATCCGGGACAGGGAAACACTGAAGCTTTCTTT.

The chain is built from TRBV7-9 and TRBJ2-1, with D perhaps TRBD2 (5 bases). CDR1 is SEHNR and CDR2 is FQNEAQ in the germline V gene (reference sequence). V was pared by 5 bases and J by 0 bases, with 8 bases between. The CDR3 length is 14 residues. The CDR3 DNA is TGTGCCAGCAGCCCGGGAAGCTCCTACAATGAGCAGTTCTTC. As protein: CASSPGSSYNEQFF.

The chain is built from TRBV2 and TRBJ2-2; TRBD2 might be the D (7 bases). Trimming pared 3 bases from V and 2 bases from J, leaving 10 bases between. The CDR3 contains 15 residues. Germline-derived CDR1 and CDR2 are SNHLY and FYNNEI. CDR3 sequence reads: CASSDWGGNTGELFF. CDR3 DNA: TGTGCCAGCAGTGACTGGGGGGGCAACACCGGGGAGCTGTTTTTT.

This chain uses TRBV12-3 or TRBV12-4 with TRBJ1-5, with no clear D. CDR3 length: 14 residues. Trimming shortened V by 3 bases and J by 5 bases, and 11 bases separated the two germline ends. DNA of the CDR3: TGTGCCAGCAGTTTTCATCGCCCCGATCAGCCCCAGCATTTT. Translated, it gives CASSFHRPDQPQHF.

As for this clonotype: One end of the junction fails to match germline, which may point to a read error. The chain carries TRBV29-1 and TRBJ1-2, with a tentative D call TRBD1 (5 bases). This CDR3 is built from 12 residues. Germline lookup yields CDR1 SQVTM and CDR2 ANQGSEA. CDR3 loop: CSVEGGNYGDTF. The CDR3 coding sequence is TGCAGCGTTGAAGGGGGGAACTATGGCGACACCTTC.

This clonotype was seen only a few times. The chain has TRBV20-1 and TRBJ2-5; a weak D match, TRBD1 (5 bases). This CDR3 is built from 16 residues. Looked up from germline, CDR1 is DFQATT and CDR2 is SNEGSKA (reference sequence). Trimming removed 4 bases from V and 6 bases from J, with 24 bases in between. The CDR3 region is CSATSPREAWDQTQYF. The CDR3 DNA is TGCAGTGCTACATCCCCCAGGGAAGCCTGGGATCAGACCCAGTACTTC.

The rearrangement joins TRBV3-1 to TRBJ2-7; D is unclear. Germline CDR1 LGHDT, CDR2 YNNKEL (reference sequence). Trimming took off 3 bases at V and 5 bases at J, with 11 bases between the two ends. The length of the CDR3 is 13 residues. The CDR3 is CASSHKTVNEQYF. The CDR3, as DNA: TGTGCCAGCAGCCATAAAACGGTCAACGAGCAGTACTTC.

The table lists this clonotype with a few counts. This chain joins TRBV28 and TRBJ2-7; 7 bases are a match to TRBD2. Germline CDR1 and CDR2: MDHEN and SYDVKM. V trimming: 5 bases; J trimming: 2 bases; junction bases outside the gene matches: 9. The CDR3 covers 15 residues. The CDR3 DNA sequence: TGTGCCAGCAGTCCCCGGGGCGGGGGAACCTACGAGCAGTACTTC. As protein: CASSPRGGGTYEQYF.

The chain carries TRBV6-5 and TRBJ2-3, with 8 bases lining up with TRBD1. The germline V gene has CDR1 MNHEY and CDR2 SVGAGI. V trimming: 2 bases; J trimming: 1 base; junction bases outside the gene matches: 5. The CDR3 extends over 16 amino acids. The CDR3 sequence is CASSYPLTGGTDTQYF. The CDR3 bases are TGTGCCAGCAGTTACCCCTTGACAGGGGGCACAGATACGCAGTATTTT.

CDR3 protein: CASSLGGDTQYF. In nucleotides, the CDR3 is TGCGCCAGCAGCTTGGGGGGTGATACGCAGTATTTT. This sequence joins TRBV5-1 and TRBJ2-3; D is unresolved. Trimming cost V 0 bases and J 6 bases, with 5 bases left between them. The CDR3 length is 12 residues. Germline V CDR1 and CDR2: SGHRS, YFSETQ.

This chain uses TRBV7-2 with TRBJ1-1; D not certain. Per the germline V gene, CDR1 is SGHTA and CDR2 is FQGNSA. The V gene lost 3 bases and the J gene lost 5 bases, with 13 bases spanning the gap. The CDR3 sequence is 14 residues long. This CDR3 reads CASSFNNIGTEAFF. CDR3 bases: TGTGCCAGCAGCTTTAATAACATAGGGACTGAAGCTTTCTTT. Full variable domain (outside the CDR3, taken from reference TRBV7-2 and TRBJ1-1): GAGVSQSPSNKVTEKGKDVELRCDPISGHTALYWYRQSLGQGLEFLIYFQGNSAPDKSGLPSDRFSAERTGGSVSTLTIQRTQQEDSAVYLCASSFNNIGTEAFFGQGTRLTVV.

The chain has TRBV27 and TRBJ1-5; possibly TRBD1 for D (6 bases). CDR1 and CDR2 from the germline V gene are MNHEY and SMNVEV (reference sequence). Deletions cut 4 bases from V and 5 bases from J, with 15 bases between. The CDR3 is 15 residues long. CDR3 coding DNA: TGTGCCAGCAGTTCCACGGACAGATTCTATCAGCCCCAGCATTTT. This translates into CASSSTDRFYQPQHF.

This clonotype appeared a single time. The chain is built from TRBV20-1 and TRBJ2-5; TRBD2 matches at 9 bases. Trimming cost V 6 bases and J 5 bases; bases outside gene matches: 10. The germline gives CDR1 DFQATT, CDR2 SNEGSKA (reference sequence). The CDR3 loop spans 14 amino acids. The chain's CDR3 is CSAQGLALAETQYF. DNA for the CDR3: TGCAGTGCCCAGGGACTAGCCCTCGCCGAGACCCAGTACTTC.

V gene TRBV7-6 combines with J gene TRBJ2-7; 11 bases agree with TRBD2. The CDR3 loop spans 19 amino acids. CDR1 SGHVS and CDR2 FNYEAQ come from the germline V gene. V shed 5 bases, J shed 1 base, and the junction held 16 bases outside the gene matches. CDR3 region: CASSPKPPRLAGKSYEQYF. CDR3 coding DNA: TGTGCCAGCAGCCCAAAACCCCCCCGACTAGCGGGGAAGTCCTACGAGCAGTACTTC.

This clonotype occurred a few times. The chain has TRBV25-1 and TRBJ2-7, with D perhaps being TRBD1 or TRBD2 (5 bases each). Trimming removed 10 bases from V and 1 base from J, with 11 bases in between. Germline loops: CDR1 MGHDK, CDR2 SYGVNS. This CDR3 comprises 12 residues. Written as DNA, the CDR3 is TGTGCCACCGGGACGGCATCCTACGAGCAGTACTTC. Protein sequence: CATGTASYEQYF.

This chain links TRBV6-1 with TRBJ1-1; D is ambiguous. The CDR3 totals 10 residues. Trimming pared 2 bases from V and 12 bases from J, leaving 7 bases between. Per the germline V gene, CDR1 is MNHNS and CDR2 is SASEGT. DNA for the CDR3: TGTGCCAGCAGTGAAAGCGTAACTTTCTTT. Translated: CASSESVTFF.

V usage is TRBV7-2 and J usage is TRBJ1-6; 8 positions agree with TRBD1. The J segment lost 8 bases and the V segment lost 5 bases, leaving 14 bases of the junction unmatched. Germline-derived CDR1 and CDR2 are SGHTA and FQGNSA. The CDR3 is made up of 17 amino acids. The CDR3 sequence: CASSPWLLQGADSPLHF. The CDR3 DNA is TGTGCCAGCAGCCCCTGGTTATTGCAGGGGGCAGATTCACCCCTCCACTTT.

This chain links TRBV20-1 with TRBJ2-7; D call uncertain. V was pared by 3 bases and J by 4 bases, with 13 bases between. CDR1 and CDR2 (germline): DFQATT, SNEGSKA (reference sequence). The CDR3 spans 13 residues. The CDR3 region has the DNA TGCAGTGCTAGGGATCCGAGACATTACGAGCAGTACTTC. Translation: CSARDPRHYEQYF.

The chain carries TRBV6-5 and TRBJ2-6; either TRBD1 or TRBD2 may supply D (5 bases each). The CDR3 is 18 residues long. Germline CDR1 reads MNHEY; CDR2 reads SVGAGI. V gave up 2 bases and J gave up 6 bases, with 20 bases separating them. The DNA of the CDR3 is TGTGCCAGCAGTTACGGGACGGGTAGCTCTCTCGCGGCCAACGTCCTGACTTTC. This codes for CASSYGTGSSLAANVLTF.

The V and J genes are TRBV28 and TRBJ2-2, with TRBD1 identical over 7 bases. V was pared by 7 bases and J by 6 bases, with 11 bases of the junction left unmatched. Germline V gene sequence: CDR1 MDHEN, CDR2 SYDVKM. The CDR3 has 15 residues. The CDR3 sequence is CASTTIQGIPGELFF. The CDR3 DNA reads TGTGCCAGCACGACGATACAGGGGATACCCGGGGAGCTGTTTTTT.